This TCR beta chain was documented in a study of T-cell reconstitution after alpha-beta-depleted transplantation in children. This clonotype was seen ten or more times. Its antigen remains unknown. TCRbeta library construction was performed incorporating unique molecular identifiers. Via MiXCR, TCRdb re-called the PCR reads, giving one row per CDR3 protein. The data contain around 300,000 distinct CDR3 sequences, about a tenth of them singletons. Whole-study findings and limits: At one year after transplant, newly produced T cells mostly accounted for T-cell counts and diversity. Expanded graft clones numbering several hundred reportedly gave rise to alpha-beta T cells about two months after transplant. For some patients, TCRbeta diversity was high at day 60 because of recipient T cells and thymic progenitors that survived.

Sequencing was performed on PBMCs, taken before TCRalphabeta/CD19-depleted stem cell transplant. The sequence derives from a boy less than two years old with acute myeloid leukemia, due to receive a stem cell transplant.

The CDR3 sequence: CASSLEGNLLDAYEQYF. CDR3 in DNA: TGTGCCAGCAGTTTGGAAGGGAATCTTCTTGATGCCTACGAGCAGTACTTC. This chain uses TRBV28 with TRBJ2-7; D not resolved. CDR3 size: 17 residues. Germline CDR1 is MDHEN and CDR2 is SYDVKM. Deletions cut 3 bases from V and 2 bases from J, with 20 bases between. The complete variable domain, with remaining parts taken from reference TRBV28 and TRBJ2-7, reads DVKVTQSSRYLVKRTGEKVFLECVQDMDHENMFWYRQDPGLGLRLIYFSYDVKMKEKGDIPEGYSVSREKKERFSLILESASTNQTSMYLCASSLEGNLLDAYEQYFGPGTRLTVT.